A selection of T cell receptor beta chains follows, all from one sample in a study of blood T cell repertoires in COVID-19. Clones were sequenced by immunoSEQ multiplex PCR, and TCRdb holds only the in-frame ones, with some missing. This table has approximately 290,000 clones, 65% to 85% appearing once. The material sequenced was peripheral blood. All receptors come from a person between 70 and 80 years old with COVID-19, enrolled during active disease. Each CDR3 is given with its conserved first and last residue. D genes are given only for firm matches. Expanded clones get a size class; other rows say once, few or many, or leave the size out.

TRBV4-1	TRBD2	TRBJ2-3	.	CASSARGSGGSDTQYF	TGCGCCAGCAGCGCCCGAGGTTCGGGGGGATCAGATACGCAGTATTTT
TRBV6-2/TRBV6-3	.	TRBJ1-1	.	CASSYSRADTEAFF	TGTGCCAGCAGTTACTCGAGGGCCGACACTGAAGCTTTCTTT
TRBV18	.	TRBJ1-5	once	CASSRGPTQPQHF	TGTGCCAGCTCACGGGGGCCCACTCAGCCCCAGCATTTT
TRBV28	.	TRBJ1-3	once	CASRTGTGNTIYF	TGTGCCAGCAGGACAGGAACTGGAAACACCATATATTTT
TRBV9	.	TRBJ2-1	.	CASSVAPVYNEQFF	TGTGCCAGCAGCGTAGCTCCGGTGTACAATGAGCAGTTCTTC
TRBV28	TRBD1	TRBJ1-1	.	CASSMGQTKAFF	TGTGCCAGCAGTATGGGACAGACAAAAGCTTTCTTT
TRBV19	TRBD1	TRBJ2-7	.	CASSPPGQGLVNEQYF	TGTGCCAGTAGTCCCCCGGGACAGGGTCTTGTGAACGAGCAGTACTTC
TRBV12-3/TRBV12-4	TRBD1	TRBJ2-7	.	CASSLETGNEQYF	TGTGCCAGCAGTTTAGAGACAGGGAACGAGCAGTACTTC
TRBV4-3	TRBD1	TRBJ1-2	.	CASSLQGQGQDVYTF	TGCGCCAGCAGCCTACAGGGACAGGGTCAAGACGTCTACACCTTC
TRBV27	TRBD1	TRBJ2-5	.	CASRKPPGQGEETQYF	TGTGCCAGCAGGAAACCCCCCGGACAGGGGGAGGAGACCCAGTACTTC
TRBV6-2/TRBV6-3	TRBD2	TRBJ2-5	.	CASSLLAGGQETQYF	TGTGCCAGCAGTCTACTAGCGGGAGGGCAAGAGACCCAGTACTTC
TRBV5-1	.	TRBJ2-7	.	CASSLSRGRVYEQYF	TGCGCCAGCAGCTTGTCGCGGGGGCGCGTCTACGAGCAGTACTTC
TRBV15	.	TRBJ2-1	.	CATSRDNIEQFF	TGTGCCACCAGCAGAGATAATATTGAGCAGTTCTTC
TRBV6-5	.	TRBJ2-5	.	CASSYGQSQETQYF	TGTGCCAGCAGTTATGGACAGTCCCAAGAGACCCAGTACTTC
TRBV6-2/TRBV6-3	.	TRBJ1-5	.	CASSYRGGGQPQHF	TGTGCCAGCAGTTACCGGGGAGGTGGTCAGCCCCAGCATTTT
TRBV24-1	TRBD2	TRBJ2-1	.	CATSDFSGGVNEQFF	TGTGCCACCAGTGATTTTTCGGGAGGCGTAAATGAGCAGTTCTTC
TRBV28	.	TRBJ2-7	few	CASSFSGEQYF	TGTGCCAGCAGTTTCTCAGGCGAGCAGTACTTC
TRBV9	.	TRBJ1-3	.	CASSPGEGGLRNTIYF	TGTGCCAGCAGCCCAGGGGAGGGCGGCCTAAGAAACACCATATATTTT
TRBV5-4	.	TRBJ2-7	.	CASSGRRGGNYEQYF	TGTGCCAGCAGCGGACGACGGGGTGGAAACTACGAGCAGTACTTC
TRBV25-1	TRBD1	TRBJ2-7	few	CATRSLTGGSYEQYF	TGTGCCACCAGATCTCTGACAGGGGGTTCCTACGAGCAGTACTTC
TRBV7-2	TRBD2	TRBJ2-2	.	CASSKTGTSGNTGELFF	TGTGCCAGCAGCAAAACCGGGACTAGCGGAAACACCGGGGAGCTGTTTTTT
TRBV28	.	TRBJ1-2	.	CASITFGWVGGYTF	TGTGCCAGCATCACCTTTGGGTGGGTCGGGGGCTACACCTTC
TRBV24-1	.	TRBJ2-7	.	CATSDSAGSYEQYF	TGTGCCACCAGTGATTCCGCAGGCTCCTACGAGCAGTACTTC
TRBV19	.	TRBJ2-7	.	CASRPSGGYEQYF	TGTGCCAGTAGACCCTCCGGCGGCTACGAGCAGTACTTC
TRBV12-3/TRBV12-4	.	TRBJ2-3	.	CASKRDTQYF	TGTGCCAGCAAGAGAGATACGCAGTATTTT
TRBV5-1	.	TRBJ1-1	once	CASSLDLGGNTEAFF	TGCGCCAGCAGCCTAGACCTAGGAGGGAACACTGAAGCTTTCTTT
TRBV5-6	TRBD1	TRBJ2-1	.	CASSSLRQGREQFF	TGTGCCAGCAGCTCCCTCCGACAGGGTCGCGAGCAGTTCTTC
TRBV28	TRBD2	TRBJ2-1	.	CASSQLAGGDYNEQFF	TGTGCCAGCAGTCAGCTAGCGGGAGGGGATTACAATGAGCAGTTCTTC